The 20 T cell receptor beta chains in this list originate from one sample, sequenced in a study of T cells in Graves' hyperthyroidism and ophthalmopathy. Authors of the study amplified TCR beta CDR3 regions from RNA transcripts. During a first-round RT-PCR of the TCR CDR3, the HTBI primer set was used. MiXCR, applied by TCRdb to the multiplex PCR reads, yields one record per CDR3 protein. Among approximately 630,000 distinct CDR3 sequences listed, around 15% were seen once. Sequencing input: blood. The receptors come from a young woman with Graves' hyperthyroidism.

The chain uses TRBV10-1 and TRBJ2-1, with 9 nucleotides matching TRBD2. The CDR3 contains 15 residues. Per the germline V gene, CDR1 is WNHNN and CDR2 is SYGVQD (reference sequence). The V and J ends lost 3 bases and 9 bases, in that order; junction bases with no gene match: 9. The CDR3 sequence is CASSELAGDPGEQFF. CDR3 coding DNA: TGCGCCAGCAGTGAATTAGCGGGAGACCCGGGTGAGCAGTTCTTC.

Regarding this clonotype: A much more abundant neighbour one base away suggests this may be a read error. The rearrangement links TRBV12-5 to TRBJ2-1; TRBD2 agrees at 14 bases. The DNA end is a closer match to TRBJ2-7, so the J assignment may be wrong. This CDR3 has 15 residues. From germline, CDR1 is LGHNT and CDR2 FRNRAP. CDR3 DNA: TGTGCTAGTGGTAGGACTAGCGGGGGGTGGAATGAGCAGTACTTC. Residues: CASGRTSGGWNEQYF.

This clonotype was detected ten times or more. This CDR3 reads CASSSGGQGRNGYTF. DNA for the CDR3: TGTGCCAGCAGCTCTGGGGGACAGGGAAGGAATGGCTACACCTTC. The chain carries TRBV11-2 and TRBJ1-2; TRBD1 agrees at 9 bases. The V segment lost 4 bases and the J segment 6 bases; nucleotides outside the gene matches: 9. This CDR3 is built from 15 residues. The germline V gene has CDR1 SGHAT and CDR2 FQNNGV.

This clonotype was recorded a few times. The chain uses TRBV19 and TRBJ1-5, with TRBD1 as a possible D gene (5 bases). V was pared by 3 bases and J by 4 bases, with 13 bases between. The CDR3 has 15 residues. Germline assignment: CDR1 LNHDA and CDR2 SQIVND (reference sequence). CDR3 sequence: CASSIPRVSNQPQHF. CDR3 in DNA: TGTGCCAGTAGTATCCCCAGGGTGTCGAATCAGCCCCAGCATTTT.

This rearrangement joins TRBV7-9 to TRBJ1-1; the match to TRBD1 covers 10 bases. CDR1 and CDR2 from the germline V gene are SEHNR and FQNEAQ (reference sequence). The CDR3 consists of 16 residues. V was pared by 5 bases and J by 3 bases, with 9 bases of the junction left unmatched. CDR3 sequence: CASSTRQGARDTEAFF. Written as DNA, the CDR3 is TGTGCCAGCAGCACACGACAGGGGGCGCGGGACACTGAAGCTTTCTTT.

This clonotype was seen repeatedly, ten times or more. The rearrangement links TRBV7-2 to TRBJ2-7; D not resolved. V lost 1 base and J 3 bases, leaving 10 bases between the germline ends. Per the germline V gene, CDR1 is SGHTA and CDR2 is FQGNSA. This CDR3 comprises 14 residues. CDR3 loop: CASSLESLGYEQYF. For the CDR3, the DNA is TGTGCCAGCAGCTTAGAGAGTCTCGGCTACGAGCAGTACTTC.

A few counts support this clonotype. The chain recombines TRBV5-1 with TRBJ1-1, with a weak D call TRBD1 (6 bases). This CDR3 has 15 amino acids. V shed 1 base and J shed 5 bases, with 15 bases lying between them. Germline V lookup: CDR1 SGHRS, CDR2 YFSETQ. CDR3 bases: TGCGCCAGCAGCTTGTCAGGGAGTCAGGGGACTGAAGCTTTCTTT. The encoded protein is CASSLSGSQGTEAFF.

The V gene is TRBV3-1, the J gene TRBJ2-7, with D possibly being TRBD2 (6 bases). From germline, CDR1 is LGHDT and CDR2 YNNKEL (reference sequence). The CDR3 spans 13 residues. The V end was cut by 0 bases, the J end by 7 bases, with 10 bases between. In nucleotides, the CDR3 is TGTGCCAGCAGCCAAGACACTAGCTGGGAGCAGTACTTC. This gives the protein CASSQDTSWEQYF.

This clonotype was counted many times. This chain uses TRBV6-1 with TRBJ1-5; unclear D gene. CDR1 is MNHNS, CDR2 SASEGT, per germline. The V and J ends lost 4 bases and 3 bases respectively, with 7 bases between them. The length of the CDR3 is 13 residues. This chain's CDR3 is CASSGSNNQPQHF. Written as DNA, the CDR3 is TGTGCCAGCAGTGGATCGAACAATCAGCCCCAGCATTTT.

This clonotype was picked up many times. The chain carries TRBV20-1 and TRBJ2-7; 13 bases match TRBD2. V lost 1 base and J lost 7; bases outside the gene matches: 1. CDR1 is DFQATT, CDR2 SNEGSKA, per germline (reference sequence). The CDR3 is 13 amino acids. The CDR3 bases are TGCAGTGCTAGAGGACTAGCGGGAGGAGAGCAGTACTTC. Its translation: CSARGLAGGEQYF.

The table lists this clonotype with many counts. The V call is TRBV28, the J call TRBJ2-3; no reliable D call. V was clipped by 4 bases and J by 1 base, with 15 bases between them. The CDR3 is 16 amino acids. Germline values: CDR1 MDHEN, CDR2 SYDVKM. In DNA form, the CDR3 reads TGTGCCAGCAGTTCCCCATATAATATAGGCACAGATACGCAGTATTTT. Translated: CASSSPYNIGTDTQYF.

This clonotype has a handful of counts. CDR3 loop: CASSLGGLAGDDEQFF. Here the CDR3 DNA reads TGCGCCAGCAGCTTGGGAGGCCTAGCGGGAGATGATGAGCAGTTCTTC. The chain carries TRBV5-1 and TRBJ2-1; 10 bases are shared with TRBD2. Germline V gene sequence: CDR1 SGHRS, CDR2 YFSETQ. V was pared by 0 bases and J by 8 bases, with 8 bases of the junction left unmatched. The CDR3 loop spans 16 amino acids. The whole variable domain, remainder taken from reference TRBV5-1 and TRBJ2-1, is KAGVTQTPRYLIKTRGQQVTLSCSPISGHRSVSWYQQTPGQGLQFLFEYFSETQRNKGNFPGRFSGRQFSNSRSEMNVSTLELGDSALYLCASSLGGLAGDDEQFFGPGTRLTVL.

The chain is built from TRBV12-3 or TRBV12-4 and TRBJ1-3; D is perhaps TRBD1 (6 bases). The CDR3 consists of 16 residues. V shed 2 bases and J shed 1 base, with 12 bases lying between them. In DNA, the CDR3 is TGTGCCAGCAGTTTACGCCCCAGGGGATCTGGAAACACCATATATTTT. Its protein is CASSLRPRGSGNTIYF.

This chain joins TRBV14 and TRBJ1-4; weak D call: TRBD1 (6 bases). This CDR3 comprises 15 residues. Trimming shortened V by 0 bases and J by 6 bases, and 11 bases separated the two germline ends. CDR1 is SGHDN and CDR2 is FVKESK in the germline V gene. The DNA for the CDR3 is TGTGCCAGCAGCCAAGACAGGGGCCCTTATGAAAAACTGTTTTTT. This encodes CASSQDRGPYEKLFF.

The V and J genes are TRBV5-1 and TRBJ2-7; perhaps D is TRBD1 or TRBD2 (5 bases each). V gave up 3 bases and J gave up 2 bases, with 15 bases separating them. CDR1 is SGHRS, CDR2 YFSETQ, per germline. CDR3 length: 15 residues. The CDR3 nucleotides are TGCGCCAGCAGCTCCGCCGGGACGGTGGCCTACGAGCAGTACTTC. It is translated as CASSSAGTVAYEQYF. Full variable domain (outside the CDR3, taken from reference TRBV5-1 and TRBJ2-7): KAGVTQTPRYLIKTRGQQVTLSCSPISGHRSVSWYQQTPGQGLQFLFEYFSETQRNKGNFPGRFSGRQFSNSRSEMNVSTLELGDSALYLCASSSAGTVAYEQYFGPGTRLTVT.

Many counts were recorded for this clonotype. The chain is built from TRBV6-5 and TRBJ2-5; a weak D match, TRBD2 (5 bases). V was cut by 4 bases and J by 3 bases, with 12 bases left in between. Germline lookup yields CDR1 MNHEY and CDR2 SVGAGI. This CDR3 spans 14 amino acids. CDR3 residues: CASSSSRAEETQYF. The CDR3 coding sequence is TGTGCCAGCAGTTCCTCGCGGGCTGAAGAGACCCAGTACTTC.

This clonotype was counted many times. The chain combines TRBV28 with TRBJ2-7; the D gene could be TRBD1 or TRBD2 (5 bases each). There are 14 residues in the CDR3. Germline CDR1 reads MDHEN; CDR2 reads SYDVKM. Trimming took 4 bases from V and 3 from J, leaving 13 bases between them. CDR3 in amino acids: CASSSRDGLYEQYF. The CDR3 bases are TGTGCCAGCAGTTCCCGGGACGGACTCTACGAGCAGTACTTC.

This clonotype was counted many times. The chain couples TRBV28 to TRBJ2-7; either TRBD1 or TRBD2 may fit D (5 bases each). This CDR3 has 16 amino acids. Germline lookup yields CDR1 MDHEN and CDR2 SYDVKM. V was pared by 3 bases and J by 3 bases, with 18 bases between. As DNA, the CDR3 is TGTGCCAGCAGTTTCTTCAGGAGGACACGTAACTACGAGCAGTACTTC. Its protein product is CASSFFRRTRNYEQYF.

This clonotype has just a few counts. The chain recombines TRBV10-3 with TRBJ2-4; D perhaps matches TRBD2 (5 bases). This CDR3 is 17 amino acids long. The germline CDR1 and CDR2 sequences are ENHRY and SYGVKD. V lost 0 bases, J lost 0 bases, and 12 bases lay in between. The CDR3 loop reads CAISESAGGLAKNIQYF. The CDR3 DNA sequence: TGTGCCATCAGTGAGTCTGCCGGTGGACTAGCCAAAAACATTCAGTACTTC.

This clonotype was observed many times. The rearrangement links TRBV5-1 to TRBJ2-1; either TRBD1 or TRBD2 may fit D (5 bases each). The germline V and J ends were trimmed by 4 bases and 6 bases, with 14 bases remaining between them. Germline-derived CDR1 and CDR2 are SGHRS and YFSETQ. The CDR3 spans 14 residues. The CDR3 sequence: CASSRLGTPNEQFF. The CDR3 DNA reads TGCGCCAGCAGCCGACTCGGGACCCCCAATGAGCAGTTCTTC.